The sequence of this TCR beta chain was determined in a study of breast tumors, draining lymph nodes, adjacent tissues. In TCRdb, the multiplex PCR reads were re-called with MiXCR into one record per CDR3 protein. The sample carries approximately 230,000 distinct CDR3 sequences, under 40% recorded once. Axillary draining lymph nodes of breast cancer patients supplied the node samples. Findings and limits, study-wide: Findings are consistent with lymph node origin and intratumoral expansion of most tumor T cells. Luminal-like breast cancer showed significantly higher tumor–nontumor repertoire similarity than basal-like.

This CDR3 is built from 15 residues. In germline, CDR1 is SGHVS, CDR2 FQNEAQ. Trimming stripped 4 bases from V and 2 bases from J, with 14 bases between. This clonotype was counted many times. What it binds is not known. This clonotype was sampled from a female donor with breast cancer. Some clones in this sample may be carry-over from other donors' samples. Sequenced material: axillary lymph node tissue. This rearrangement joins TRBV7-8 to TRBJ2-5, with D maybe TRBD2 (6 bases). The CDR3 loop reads CASSWGDFLQETQYF. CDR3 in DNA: TGTGCCAGCAGCTGGGGGGACTTCCTTCAAGAGACCCAGTACTTC.